This T cell receptor beta chain was recovered during a study of blood T cell repertoires in COVID-19. Sequencing used immunoSEQ multiplex PCR; TCRdb keeps in-frame clones, though not all of them. The repertoire holds under 250,000 clones, with 80% to 85% as singletons. Per germline, CDR1 ENHRY and CDR2 SYGVKD. V trimming: 6 bases; J trimming: 0 bases; junction bases outside the gene matches: 6. CDR3 length: 16 amino acids. The sample consisted of PBMCs or T cells enriched from blood (not recorded which). This receptor was identified in a woman aged 45-59 years with acute COVID-19. V usage is TRBV10-3 and J usage is TRBJ2-7; the match to TRBD2 covers 12 bases. The CDR3 loop is CAISRTSGDLSYEQYF. CDR3 coding DNA: TGTGCCATCAGCCGGACTAGCGGGGACCTCTCCTACGAGCAGTACTTC.